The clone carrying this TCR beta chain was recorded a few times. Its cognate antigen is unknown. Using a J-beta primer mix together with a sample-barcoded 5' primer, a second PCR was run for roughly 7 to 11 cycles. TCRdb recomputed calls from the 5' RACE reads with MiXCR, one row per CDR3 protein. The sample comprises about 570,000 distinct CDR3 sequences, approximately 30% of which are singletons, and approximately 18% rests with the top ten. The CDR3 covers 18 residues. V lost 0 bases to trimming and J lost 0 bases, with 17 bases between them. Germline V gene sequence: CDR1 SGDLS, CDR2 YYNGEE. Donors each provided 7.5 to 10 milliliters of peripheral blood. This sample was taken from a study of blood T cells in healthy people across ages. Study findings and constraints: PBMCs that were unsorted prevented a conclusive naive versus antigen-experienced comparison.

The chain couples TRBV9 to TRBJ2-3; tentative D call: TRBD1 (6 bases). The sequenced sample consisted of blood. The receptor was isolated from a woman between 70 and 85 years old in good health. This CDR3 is CASSVDPEDSPSTDTQYF. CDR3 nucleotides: TGTGCCAGCAGCGTAGATCCCGAGGACAGTCCTAGCACAGATACGCAGTATTTT.